This TCR beta chain was identified during a study of T cells in Graves' hyperthyroidism and ophthalmopathy (dated by TCRdb to about 2019). Background on the whole study: Peripheral blood samples were taken at initial diagnosis, before any treatment was given. TCR V-J signatures able to tell the groups apart were searched for in a discovery cohort of 100 patients, of whom over 40 had Graves' ophthalmopathy and about 60 had stable Graves' hyperthyroidism. An independent validation cohort of under 20 hyperthyroidism patients and about 15 patients who later progressed to ophthalmopathy tested prospective prediction of ophthalmopathy. The 75 to 100 discovery patients were divided at random into training and test sets in a 7:3 ratio. Thyroid tissue and blood T-cell repertoires from about six Graves' hyperthyroidism patients were also compared in the study. After sampling, hyperthyroidism patients received methimazole starting at 30 mg daily, and ophthalmopathy patients received high-dose intravenous methylprednisolone. The paper describes TCR Vbeta CDR3 sequencing of fewer than 150 peripheral blood samples, made up of some 42 ophthalmopathy patients, approximately 76 hyperthyroidism patients and roughly 17 progressor patients. The investigation overall reported the following: Sample size was not statistically predetermined, and investigators were not blinded to group allocation. Most expanded thyroid clonotypes (frequency above 0.001) were also detected in blood, suggesting blood repertoires may reflect thyroid immune responses. In cross-validation, a model built on a 13 V-J signature told ophthalmopathy apart from stable hyperthyroidism with approximately 90% sensitivity and roughly 83% specificity, and in testing the same model reached 80%/75%. In validation, the model predicted progression to ophthalmopathy a median of roughly 6.5 months before onset, with 70% to 71% sensitivity and 72.22% specificity.

Graves' hyperthyroidism was defined as stable when no progression to ophthalmopathy occurred over 18 months of follow-up. Hyperthyroidism patients were newly diagnosed, with disease duration under 2 months, and aged 18 to 65 years. Exclusion was applied to patients with uncontrolled infections, other autoimmune diseases, pregnancy or lactation. Diagnoses were established on the basis of clinical symptoms, serum thyroxine and TRAb, thyroid ultrasound, and orbital computed tomography. Ficoll-Paque density gradient centrifugation was used to isolate PBMCs from about 10 ml of fresh peripheral blood. Total RNA was extracted with Trizol reagent, and quality was checked on an Agilent 2100 Bioanalyzer. Germline trimming: 5 bases from V, 4 bases from J; junction bases outside gene matches: 12. Sequences MNHEY (CDR1) and SMNVEV (CDR2) are obtained from the germline V gene (reference sequence). Taken from cysteine to phenylalanine, the CDR3 has 17 residues. The only DNA kept is the CDR3, 51 bases in frame from the first base.

Note on this clonotype: There is no known antigen for this receptor. No base quality information exists; no much larger clone differs at one position.

The TCR beta CDR3 regions were amplified from the RNA transcripts. The TCR CDR3 was subjected to a first round of RT-PCR using the HTBI primer set and the Qiagen OneStep RT-PCR kit. A second multiplex PCR round built the libraries, followed by size selection and purification. Sequencing of the libraries was done on an Illumina HiSeq2000 using paired-end 100 bp reads. Regarding the original processing steps: SOAPnuke was used to process the raw data, removing reads that contained adapters or uncalled bases, had a mean Phred below 15, or lacked an exact match to the constant primer or identifier. COPE v1.2.5 was used to merge the high-quality paired reads, and each unique nucleotide sequence was defined as a clonotype. Clonotypes were aligned to IMGT TRBV, TRBD and TRBJ reference segments using MiTCR v1.1. The analysis was restricted to V-J combinations with a frequency above 0.0001, which together covered 99.2% of the repertoires. A TCS score was defined as the ratio of F50 (clonal expansion) to E x V (chaos), with BLOSUM62-based TCRdist applied between CDR3 peptides within each V-J. Welch's t-statistics and random forest reduced 500 to 550 V-J features to 13, which were used in a naive Bayes classifier (R e1071). Through fastp at Q25 and MiXCR, TCRdb rebuilt clones from the public reads, retaining in-frame beta chains. Duplicate CDR3 protein sequences are folded into a single record with the most common DNA and genes. The V and J calls were not made by the authors but by TCRdb's processing. This sample comprises under 350,000 distinct CDR3 sequences, around a sixth of them detected only once. Of the sample, approximately 49% falls within the top ten clones.

The source of this sequence is a woman between 50 and 59 years old with Graves' hyperthyroidism. Sequences were obtained from blood. The sequence joins TRBV27 to TRBJ1-5; 9 bases in the junction line up with TRBD1. The CDR3 is CASSTAGTGFGNQPQHF. The DNA reads TGTGCCAGCAGTACCGCAGGGACAGGGTTCGGAAATCAGCCCCAGCATTTT.